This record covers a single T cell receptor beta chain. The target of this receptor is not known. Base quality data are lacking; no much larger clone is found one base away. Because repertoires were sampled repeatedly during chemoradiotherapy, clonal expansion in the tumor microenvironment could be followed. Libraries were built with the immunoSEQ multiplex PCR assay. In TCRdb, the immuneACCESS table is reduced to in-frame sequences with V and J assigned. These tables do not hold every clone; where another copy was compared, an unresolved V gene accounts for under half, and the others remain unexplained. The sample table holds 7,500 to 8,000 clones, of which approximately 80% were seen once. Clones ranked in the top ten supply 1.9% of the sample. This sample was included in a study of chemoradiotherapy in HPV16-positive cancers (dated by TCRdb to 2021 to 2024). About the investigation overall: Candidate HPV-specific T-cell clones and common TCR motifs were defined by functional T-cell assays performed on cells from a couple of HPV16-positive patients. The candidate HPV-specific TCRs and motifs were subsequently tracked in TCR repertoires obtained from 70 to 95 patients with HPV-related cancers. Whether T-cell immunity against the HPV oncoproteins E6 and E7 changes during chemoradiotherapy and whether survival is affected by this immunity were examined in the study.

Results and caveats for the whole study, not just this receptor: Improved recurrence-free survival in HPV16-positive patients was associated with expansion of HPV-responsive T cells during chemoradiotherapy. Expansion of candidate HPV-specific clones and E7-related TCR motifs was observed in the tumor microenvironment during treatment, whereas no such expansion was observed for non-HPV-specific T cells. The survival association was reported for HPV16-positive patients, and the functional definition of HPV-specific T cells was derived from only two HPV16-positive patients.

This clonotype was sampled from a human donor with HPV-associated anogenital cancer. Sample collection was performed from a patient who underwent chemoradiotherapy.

The CDR3 corresponds to CATTLLAGVTGELFF. The DNA sequence is as follows: TGTGCCACCACCCTCCTTGCCGGGGTAACCGGGGAGCTGTTTTTT. The V and J genes are TRBV15 and TRBJ2-2; the D gene is perhaps TRBD2, from 5 matching bases. V sheds 7 bases and J sheds 5 bases, leaving 17 bases between their ends. The CDR3 contains 15 residues, cysteine and phenylalanine counted. CDR3 DNA only is kept here, 45 bases in frame from base 1. Reading the germline V gene (reference sequence) gives CDR1 LNHNV and CDR2 YYDKDF.